This passage covers 17 T cell receptor beta chains from one sample sequenced in a study of cytomegalovirus exposure and HLA in healthy donors. This PCR relied on a set of 60 Vbeta primers and 13 Jbeta primers. TCRdb's table, derived via immunoSEQ multiplex PCR, lists solely in-frame clones and lacks some. The repertoire consists of about 190,000 clones, with over 80% occurring once and the leading ten covering roughly 1.3%. The sequenced material came from PBMCs. Every receptor here comes from a young man in good health and CMV-seronegative.

This sequence joins TRBV28 and TRBJ2-7, with 8 bases lining up with TRBD1. The CDR3 is 16 residues long. The junction had 10 bases not matched to a gene; V was cut back by 2 bases and J by 4 bases. CDR1 and CDR2 from the germline V gene are MDHEN and SYDVKM. The CDR3 coding sequence is TGTGCCAGCAGTTTAATCGGAGACAGGGGATTTTACGAGCAGTACTTC. It translates to CASSLIGDRGFYEQYF.

J is TRBJ2-5 and V is TRBV27; 7 positions match TRBD2. TRBJ2-7 explains the end of the DNA better; the J call may be wrong. Per the germline V gene, CDR1 is MNHEY and CDR2 is SMNVEV (reference sequence). This CDR3 is 15 amino acids long. CDR3 in amino acids: CASSPWSSGTYEQYF. As DNA, the CDR3 is TGTGCCAGCAGTCCCTGGTCTAGCGGAACCTACGAGCAGTACTTC.

The chain carries TRBV6-1 and TRBJ1-1; D gene uncertain. CDR3 length equals 13 residues. CDR1 is MNHNS, CDR2 SASEGT, per germline. The V end was cut by 3 bases, the J end by 1 base, with 6 bases between. In DNA, the CDR3 is TGTGCCAGCAGTGATGGAGAGAACACTGAAGCTTTCTTT. Protein sequence: CASSDGENTEAFF.

This clone has more than one count but fewer than ten. The V gene is TRBV6-1, the J gene TRBJ1-1; the D gene is possibly TRBD1 (5 bases). Deletions cut 6 bases from V and 4 bases from J, with 12 bases between. Germline assignment: CDR1 MNHNS and CDR2 SASEGT. CDR3 size: 13 residues. CDR3 amino acids: CASRLGVGTEAFF. CDR3 in DNA: TGTGCCAGCAGGTTAGGGGTGGGCACTGAAGCTTTCTTT.

This clone was picked up a small number of times. The chain carries TRBV5-1 and TRBJ1-3; D gene unclear. Per germline, CDR1 SGHRS and CDR2 YFSETQ. The CDR3 is 16 amino acids. The V end lost 0 bases, the J end lost 2 bases, and 12 bases lay between the germline ends. The CDR3 loop is CASSLEAGLAGNTIYF. In DNA form, the CDR3 reads TGCGCCAGCAGCTTGGAGGCTGGGCTGGCTGGAAACACCATATATTTT.

The V gene is TRBV11-2, the J gene TRBJ2-5; 10 bases align to TRBD1. Germline V gives CDR1 SGHAT, CDR2 FQNNGV. This CDR3 comprises 17 residues. With V trimmed by 7 bases and J by 4 bases, 15 bases remained unmatched. As DNA, the CDR3 is TGTGCCAGCACCGCACTGACAGGGGGCTACCCTTTAGAGACCCAGTACTTC. Translated, it gives CASTALTGGYPLETQYF.

The chain joins TRBV6-5 to TRBJ1-5; tentative D call: TRBD1 (6 bases). CDR3 length: 14 residues. V lost 5 bases and J 1 base, leaving 9 bases between the germline ends. Germline assignment: CDR1 MNHEY and CDR2 SVGAGI. CDR3 in DNA: TGTGCCAGCAGTGAACAGGGAAGCAATCAGCCCCAGCATTTT. It is translated as CASSEQGSNQPQHF.

The V call is TRBV11-2, the J call TRBJ2-7, with D tentatively TRBD2 (6 bases). The CDR3 consists of 14 residues. Germline loops: CDR1 SGHAT, CDR2 FQNNGV. V was clipped by 5 bases and J by 3 bases, with 14 bases between them. The DNA for the CDR3 is TGTGCCAGCAGCACCGCGGGATACCGCTACGAGCAGTACTTC. Its translation: CASSTAGYRYEQYF.

The chain's CDR3 is CASGVVPWGRNNQGTEAFF. CDR3 coding DNA: TGTGCCAGCGGGGTGGTCCCCTGGGGCCGGAACAACCAAGGAACTGAAGCTTTCTTT. The V call is TRBV7-6, the J call TRBJ1-1; perhaps TRBD1 as D (5 bases). CDR3 length: 19 residues. Deletions cut 8 bases from V and 5 bases from J, with 33 bases between. Germline values: CDR1 SGHVS, CDR2 FNYEAQ.

V is TRBV28 and J is TRBJ2-7, with a weak D call TRBD1 (6 bases). Germline assignment: CDR1 MDHEN and CDR2 SYDVKM. Trimming removed 6 bases from V and 12 bases from J, with 21 bases in between. The CDR3 contains 13 residues. This chain's CDR3 is CASRTGFQYSLYF. The DNA for the CDR3 is TGTGCCAGCAGAACAGGGTTTCAATATTCTTTGTACTTC.

This clone was detected only once. The V and J genes are TRBV5-1 and TRBJ2-2, with a tentative D call TRBD2 (6 bases). The germline gives CDR1 SGHRS, CDR2 YFSETQ. Trimming took off 2 bases at V and 5 bases at J, with 28 bases between the two ends. The CDR3 is 20 amino acids. CDR3 loop: CASSFVVPGETIPRTGELFF. The CDR3 bases are TGCGCCAGCAGCTTTGTTGTACCGGGAGAAACAATCCCGAGGACCGGGGAGCTGTTTTTT.

The chain joins TRBV7-2 to TRBJ1-2; maybe TRBD1 (6 bases). Germline V lookup: CDR1 SGHTA, CDR2 FQGNSA. V lost 5 bases and J lost 5, with 18 bases in between. This CDR3 spans 15 amino acids. CDR3 loop: CASSITGRGEYGYTF. CDR3 nucleotides: TGTGCCAGCAGCATAACAGGGCGGGGGGAGTATGGCTACACCTTC.

The chain links TRBV2 to TRBJ1-5; 12 bases map to TRBD1. The CDR3 has 19 residues. Germline lookup yields CDR1 SNHLY and CDR2 FYNNEI. The V and J ends lost 6 bases and 3 bases, in that order; junction bases with no gene match: 15. The CDR3 DNA reads as TGTGCCAGCAGCGCGACTCGGGACAGGGGGCTCTCGATCAATCAGCCCCAGCATTTT. It encodes CASSATRDRGLSINQPQHF.

The rearrangement uses TRBV28 and TRBJ1-3; D uncertain. V shed 3 bases and J shed 0 bases, with 9 bases lying between them. The CDR3 length is 15 residues. The germline V gene encodes CDR1 MDHEN and CDR2 SYDVKM. For the CDR3, the DNA is TGTGCCAGCAGTTTTCTGGAGAGCTCTGGAAACACCATATATTTT. Translation: CASSFLESSGNTIYF. The entire variable domain, with the rest obtained from reference TRBV28 and TRBJ1-3, is as follows: DVKVTQSSRYLVKRTGEKVFLECVQDMDHENMFWYRQDPGLGLRLIYFSYDVKMKEKGDIPEGYSVSREKKERFSLILESASTNQTSMYLCASSFLESSGNTIYFGEGSWLTVV.

V gene TRBV7-2 combines with J gene TRBJ1-2, with D possibly matching TRBD1 (5 bases). The CDR3 sequence is 14 residues long. The germline V gene encodes CDR1 SGHTA and CDR2 FQGNSA. The V and J ends lost 2 bases and 3 bases respectively, with 10 bases between them. The CDR3 here is CASSLFGQDYGYTF. CDR3 DNA: TGTGCCAGCAGCTTATTCGGACAAGACTATGGCTACACCTTC.

CDR3 region: CASSPPTGGGNLGPAQETQYF. DNA of the CDR3: TGTGCCAGCTCACCACCTACAGGGGGCGGAAACTTAGGCCCTGCCCAAGAGACCCAGTACTTC. The gene calls are TRBV18 and TRBJ2-5; 9 bases align to TRBD1. The CDR3 contains 21 residues. The germline V gene has CDR1 KGHSH and CDR2 LQKENI. V lost 0 bases, J lost 1 base, and 18 bases stayed unmatched. Complete variable domain (other parts from reference TRBV18 and TRBJ2-5): NAGVMQNPRHLVRRRGQEARLRCSPMKGHSHVYWYRQLPEEGLKFMVYLQKENIIDESGMPKERFSAEFPKEGPSILRIQQVVRGDSAAYFCASSPPTGGGNLGPAQETQYFGPGTRLLVL.

This clone occurred once. The V and J genes are TRBV11-2 and TRBJ2-1; 8 bases align to TRBD2. The CDR3 length is 14 residues. J was trimmed by 9 bases and V by 2 bases; bases with no gene match: 6. Germline values: CDR1 SGHAT, CDR2 FQNNGV. CDR3 amino acids: CASSLSRGGVEQFF. As DNA, the CDR3 is TGTGCCAGCAGCTTATCTCGGGGGGGCGTTGAGCAGTTCTTC.